The 9 T cell receptor beta chains reported below all come from one sample, sequenced in a study of radiation and T cells in renal cell carcinoma. Data came from immunoSEQ multiplex PCR; TCRdb stores just in-frame clones and leaves some out. The sample carries roughly 130,000 clones, more than 80% recorded once. This sample's time point: blood 2 weeks post-SBRT. The treatment here: 15 Gy SBRT to primary tumor, nephrectomy 4 weeks later. Sequencing used blood, obtained from a patient whose treatment included radiotherapy and nephrectomy. The receptors stem from a woman in her sixties with renal cell carcinoma.

This chain links TRBV18 with TRBJ2-7, with no clear D. CDR1 is KGHSH, CDR2 LQKENI, per germline. This CDR3 has 12 residues. V lost 2 bases and J lost 1, with 3 bases in between. The CDR3 region has the DNA TGTGCCAGCTCACCAGTATCCTACGAGCAGTACTTC. Its translation: CASSPVSYEQYF.

This rearrangement joins TRBV5-1 to TRBJ2-1, with 9 bases that match TRBD2. Trimming took 2 bases from V and 5 from J; bases not matched to a gene: 2. The CDR3 extends over 14 amino acids. Germline values: CDR1 SGHRS, CDR2 YFSETQ. The CDR3 sequence is CASSLAGGNNEQFF. The CDR3 nucleotides are TGCGCCAGCAGCTTAGCGGGGGGAAACAATGAGCAGTTCTTC.

In its sample, this clone was seen once. The chain links TRBV19 to TRBJ2-5; TRBD2 matches at 14 bases. This CDR3 has 17 residues. The V gene's germline CDR1 is LNHDA and CDR2 SQIVND (reference sequence). V lost 10 bases and J lost 0; bases outside the gene matches: 10. CDR3 amino acids: CATRGTSGGPDQETQYF. The CDR3 region has the DNA TGTGCCACCAGGGGGACTAGCGGGGGACCGGACCAAGAGACCCAGTACTTC.

This chain joins TRBV9 and TRBJ2-5, with D possibly TRBD1 on 5 matching bases. The CDR3 is 17 amino acids. Germline V gene sequence: CDR1 SGDLS, CDR2 YYNGEE. V lost 4 bases, J lost 2 bases, and 21 bases lay in between. CDR3 sequence (DNA): TGTGCCAGCAGCCAGACAGAGGACAACTACATACAAGAGACCCAGTACTTC. Translation gives CASSQTEDNYIQETQYF.

This clone was counted at least ten times. This chain uses TRBV6-1 with TRBJ1-1; no clear D gene. From germline, CDR1 is MNHNS and CDR2 SASEGT. V was trimmed by 3 bases and J by 2 bases, leaving 4 bases between them. The CDR3 consists of 12 residues. The CDR3 sequence is CASSEINTEAFF. The CDR3 nucleotides are TGTGCCAGCAGTGAGATAAACACTGAAGCTTTCTTT.

This chain links TRBV28 with TRBJ1-2; unclear D gene. Trimming left V 8 bases short and J 4 bases short, with 20 bases between. The V gene's germline CDR1 is MDHEN and CDR2 SYDVKM. The CDR3 contains 15 residues. CDR3 nucleotides: TGTGCCAGCCGGCAACGGGCGAGTCTCTTCTATGGCTACACCTTC. It translates to CASRQRASLFYGYTF.

This clone was seen just once. The V and J genes are TRBV29-1 and TRBJ1-2; maybe TRBD1 (5 bases). Trimming took off 6 bases at V and 3 bases at J, with 14 bases between the two ends. Germline V gene lookup returns CDR1 SQVTM and CDR2 ANQGSEA. CDR3 length: 13 amino acids. The CDR3 coding sequence is TGCAGCGTGGCAACCGGGACGTACTATGGCTACACCTTC. It translates to CSVATGTYYGYTF.

The chain recombines TRBV5-1 with TRBJ1-2; 9 nucleotides match TRBD1. Trimming cost V 2 bases and J 5 bases; bases outside gene matches: 4. The CDR3 is 14 residues long. From germline, CDR1 is SGHRS and CDR2 YFSETQ. The CDR3 is CASSFRTGEYGYTF. The DNA for the CDR3 is TGCGCCAGCAGCTTTAGGACAGGGGAATATGGCTACACCTTC.

The chain is built from TRBV9 and TRBJ2-2; TRBD1 might be the D (6 bases). Trimming took 4 bases from V and 2 from J, leaving 15 bases between them. CDR1 is SGDLS, CDR2 YYNGEE, per germline. This CDR3 has 16 residues. In DNA, the CDR3 is TGTGCCAGCAGCCACAGGGAAGGGGTTAACACCGGGGAGCTGTTTTTT. Translation gives CASSHREGVNTGELFF.